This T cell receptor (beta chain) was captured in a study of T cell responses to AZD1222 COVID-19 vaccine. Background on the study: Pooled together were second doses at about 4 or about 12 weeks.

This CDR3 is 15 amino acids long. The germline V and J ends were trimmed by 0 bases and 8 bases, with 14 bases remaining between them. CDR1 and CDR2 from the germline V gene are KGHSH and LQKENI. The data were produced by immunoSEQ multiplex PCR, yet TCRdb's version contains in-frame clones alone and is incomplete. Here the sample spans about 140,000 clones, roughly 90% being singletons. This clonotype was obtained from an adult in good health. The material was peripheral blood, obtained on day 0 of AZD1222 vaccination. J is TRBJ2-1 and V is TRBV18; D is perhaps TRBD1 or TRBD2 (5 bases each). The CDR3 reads CASSPPQARGDEQFF. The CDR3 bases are TGTGCCAGCTCACCACCCCAAGCACGGGGCGATGAGCAGTTCTTC.